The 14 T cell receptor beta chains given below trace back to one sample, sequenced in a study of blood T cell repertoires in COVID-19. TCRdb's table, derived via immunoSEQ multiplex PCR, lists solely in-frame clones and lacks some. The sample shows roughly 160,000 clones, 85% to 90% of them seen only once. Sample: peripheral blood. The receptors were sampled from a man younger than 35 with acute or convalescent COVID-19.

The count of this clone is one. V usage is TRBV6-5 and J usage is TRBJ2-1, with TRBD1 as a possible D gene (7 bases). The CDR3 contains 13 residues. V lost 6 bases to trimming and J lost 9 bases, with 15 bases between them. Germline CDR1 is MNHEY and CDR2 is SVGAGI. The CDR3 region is CASRPGGTVEQFF. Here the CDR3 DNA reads TGTGCCAGCAGGCCTGGGGGGACAGTTGAGCAGTTCTTC.

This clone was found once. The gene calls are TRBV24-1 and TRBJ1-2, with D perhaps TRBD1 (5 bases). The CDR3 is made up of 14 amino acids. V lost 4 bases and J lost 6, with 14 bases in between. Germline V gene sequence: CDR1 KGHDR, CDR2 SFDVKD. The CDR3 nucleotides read TGTGCCACCAGTGACCCGACAGCCACGGATGGCTACACCTTC. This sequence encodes CATSDPTATDGYTF.

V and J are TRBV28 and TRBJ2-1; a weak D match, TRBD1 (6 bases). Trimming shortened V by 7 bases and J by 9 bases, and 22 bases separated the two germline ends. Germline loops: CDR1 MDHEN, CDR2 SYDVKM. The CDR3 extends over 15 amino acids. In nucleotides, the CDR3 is TGTGCCAGCACCAAAGCGGTGGGGGCCGGCCGTGAGCAGTTCTTC. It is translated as CASTKAVGAGREQFF.

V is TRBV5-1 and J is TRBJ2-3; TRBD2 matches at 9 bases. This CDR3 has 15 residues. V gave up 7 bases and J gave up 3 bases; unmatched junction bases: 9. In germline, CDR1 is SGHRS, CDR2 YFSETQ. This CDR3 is CASLLGGGATDTQYF. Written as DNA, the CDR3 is TGCGCCAGCTTACTTGGCGGGGGGGCAACAGATACGCAGTATTTT.

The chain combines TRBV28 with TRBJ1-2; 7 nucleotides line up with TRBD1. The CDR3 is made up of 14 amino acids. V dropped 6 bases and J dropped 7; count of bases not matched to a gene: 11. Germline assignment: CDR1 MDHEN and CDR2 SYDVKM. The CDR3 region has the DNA TGTGCCAGCAGACTAATTACAGGGGTGGTTGGCTACACCTTC. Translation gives CASRLITGVVGYTF.

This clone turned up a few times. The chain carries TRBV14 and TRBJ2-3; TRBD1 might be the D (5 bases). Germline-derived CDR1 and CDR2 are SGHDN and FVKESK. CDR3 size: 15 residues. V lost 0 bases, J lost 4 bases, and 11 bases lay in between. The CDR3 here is CASSQDLRVADTQYF. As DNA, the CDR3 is TGTGCCAGCAGCCAAGATCTCAGGGTCGCAGATACGCAGTATTTT.

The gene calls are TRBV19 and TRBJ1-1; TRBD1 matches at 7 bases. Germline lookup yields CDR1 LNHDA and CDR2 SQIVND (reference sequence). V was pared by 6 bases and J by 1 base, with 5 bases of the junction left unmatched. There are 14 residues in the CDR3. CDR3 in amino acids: CASSPQGSNTEAFF. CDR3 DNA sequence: TGTGCCAGTAGCCCACAGGGGTCGAACACTGAAGCTTTCTTT.

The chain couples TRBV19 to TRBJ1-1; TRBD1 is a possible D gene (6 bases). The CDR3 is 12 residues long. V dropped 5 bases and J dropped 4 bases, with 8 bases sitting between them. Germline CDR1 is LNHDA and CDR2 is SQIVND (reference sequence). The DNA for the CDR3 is TGTGCCAGTAGTGAGGGGGTCACTGAAGCTTTCTTT. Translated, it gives CASSEGVTEAFF.

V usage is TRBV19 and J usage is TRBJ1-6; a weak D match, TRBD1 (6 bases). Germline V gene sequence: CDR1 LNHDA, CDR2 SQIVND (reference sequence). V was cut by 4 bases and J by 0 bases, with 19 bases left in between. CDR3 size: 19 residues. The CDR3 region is CASSTDRTRTSSYNSPLHF. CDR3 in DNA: TGTGCCAGTAGTACCGACAGGACCCGGACAAGCTCCTATAATTCACCCCTCCACTTT.

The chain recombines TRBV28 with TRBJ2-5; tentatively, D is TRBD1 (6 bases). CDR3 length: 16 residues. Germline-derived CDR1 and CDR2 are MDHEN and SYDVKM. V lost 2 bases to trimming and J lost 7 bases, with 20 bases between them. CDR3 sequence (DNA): TGTGCCAGCAGTTTAAGTTATGGCCAGGGGATCTGGACCCAGTACTTC. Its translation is CASSLSYGQGIWTQYF.

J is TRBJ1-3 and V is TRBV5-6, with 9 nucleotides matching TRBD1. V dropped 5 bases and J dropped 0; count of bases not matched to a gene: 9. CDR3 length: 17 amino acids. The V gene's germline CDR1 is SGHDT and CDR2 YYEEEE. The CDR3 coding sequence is TGTGCCAGCAGTTACCAGTCGACAGGGGGCTCTGGAAACACCATATATTTT. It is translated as CASSYQSTGGSGNTIYF.

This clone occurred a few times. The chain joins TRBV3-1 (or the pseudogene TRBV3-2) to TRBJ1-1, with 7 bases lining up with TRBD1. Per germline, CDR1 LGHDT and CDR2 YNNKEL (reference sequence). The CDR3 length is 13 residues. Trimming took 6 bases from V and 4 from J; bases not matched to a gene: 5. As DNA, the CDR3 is TGTGCCAGCAGACAGGAGGGGGCCACTGAAGCTTTCTTT. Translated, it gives CASRQEGATEAFF.

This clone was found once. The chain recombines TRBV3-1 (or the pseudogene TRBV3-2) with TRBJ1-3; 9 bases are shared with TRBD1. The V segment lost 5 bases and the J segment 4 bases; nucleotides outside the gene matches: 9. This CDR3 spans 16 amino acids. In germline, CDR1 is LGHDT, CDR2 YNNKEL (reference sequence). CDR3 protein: CASSSEQGASGNTIYF. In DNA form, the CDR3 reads TGTGCCAGCAGCTCGGAACAGGGGGCGTCCGGAAACACCATATATTTT.

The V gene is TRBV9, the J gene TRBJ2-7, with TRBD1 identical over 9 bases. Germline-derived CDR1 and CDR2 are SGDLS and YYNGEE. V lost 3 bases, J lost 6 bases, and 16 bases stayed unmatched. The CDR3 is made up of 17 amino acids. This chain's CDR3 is CASSGGLLGQGWGEQYV. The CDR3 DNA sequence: TGTGCCAGCAGCGGAGGACTTTTGGGACAGGGCTGGGGCGAGCAGTACGTC.